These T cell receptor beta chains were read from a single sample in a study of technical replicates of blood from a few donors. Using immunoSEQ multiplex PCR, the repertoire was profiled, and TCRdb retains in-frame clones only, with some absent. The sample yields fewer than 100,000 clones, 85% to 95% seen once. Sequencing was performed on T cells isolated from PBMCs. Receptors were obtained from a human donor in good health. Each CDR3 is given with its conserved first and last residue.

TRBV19	CASRPNQGSNEKLFF
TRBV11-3	CASSLSSGAIYNEQFF
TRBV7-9	CASSFLPGQSYEQYF
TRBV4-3	CASSHAEGVADTQYF
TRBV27	CASTWSRDGELFF
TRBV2	CASKTGTGVDTQYF
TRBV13	CASSPVGTGYEQYF
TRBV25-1	CASSKGLAGVSDTQYF
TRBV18	CASSPSGTAVYEQYF
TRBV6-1	CASKVEALITGELFF
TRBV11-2	CASSSTGHEQYF
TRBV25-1	CASSEWEGGYTF
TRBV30	CAWLSMNTEAFF
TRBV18	CASSPGQGANYGYTF
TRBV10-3	CAIRDPLGGKLFF
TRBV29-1	CSAVTGSVLTF
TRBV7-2	CASSFGRGVQETQYF
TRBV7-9	CASSSLGLSYEQYF
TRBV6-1	CASSETGVYGYTF
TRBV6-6	CAGTGEDNEQFF
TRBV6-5	CASIPGTGPVEAFF
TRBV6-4	CASSDGGGSQPQHF
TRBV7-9	CASSLAGLGTDTQYF